Listed here is a single T cell receptor beta chain. Its target is unknown. None of the donors, who were healthy HIV-negative adults, had recently had acute infections or vaccinations. The data were produced by immunoSEQ multiplex PCR, yet TCRdb's version contains in-frame clones alone and is incomplete. The sample consists of 2 million to 2.5 million clones, 80% to 95% of them appearing once. V lost 6 bases to trimming and J lost 4 bases, with 15 bases between them. This CDR3 has 14 amino acids. The V gene's germline CDR1 is MNHEY and CDR2 SVGAGI. This specimen belongs to a study of shared clonotypes between healthy human individuals. The study's findings and limits: Unshared clonotypes carried lower generation probabilities than those common to all four donors. Tissue TCR repertoires likely differ from these blood-only repertoires.

This sequence joins TRBV6-5 and TRBJ1-1, with D perhaps matching TRBD1 (5 bases). The sequencing sample was made of naive CD4+ T cells from PBMCs. Subset: CD45RA+ positively selected. The receptor was derived from a man between 18 and 35 years old in good health. Some clones in this sample may be carry-over from other donors' samples. The DNA for the CDR3 is TGTGCCAGCAGGCTCGCAGGGTCGTCCACTGAAGCTTTCTTT. It codes for CASRLAGSSTEAFF.